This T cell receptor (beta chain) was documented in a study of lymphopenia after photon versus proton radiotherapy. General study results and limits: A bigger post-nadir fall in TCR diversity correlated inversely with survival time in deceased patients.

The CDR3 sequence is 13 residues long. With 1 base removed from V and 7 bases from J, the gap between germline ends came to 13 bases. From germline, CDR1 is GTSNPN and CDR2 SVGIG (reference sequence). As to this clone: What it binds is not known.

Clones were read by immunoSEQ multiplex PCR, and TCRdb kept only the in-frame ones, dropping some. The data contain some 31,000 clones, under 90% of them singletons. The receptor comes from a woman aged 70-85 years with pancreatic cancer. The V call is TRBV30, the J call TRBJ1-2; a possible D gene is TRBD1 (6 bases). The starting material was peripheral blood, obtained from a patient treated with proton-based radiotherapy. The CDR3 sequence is CAWSEQGSSGYTF. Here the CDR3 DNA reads TGTGCCTGGAGTGAACAGGGCAGCAGTGGCTACACCTTC. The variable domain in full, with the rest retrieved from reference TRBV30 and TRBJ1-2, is SQTIHQWPATLVQPVGSPLSLECTVEGTSNPNLYWYRQAAGRGLQLLFYSVGIGQISSEVPQNLSASRPQDRQFILSSKKLLLSDSGFYLCAWSEQGSSGYTFGSGTRLTVV.